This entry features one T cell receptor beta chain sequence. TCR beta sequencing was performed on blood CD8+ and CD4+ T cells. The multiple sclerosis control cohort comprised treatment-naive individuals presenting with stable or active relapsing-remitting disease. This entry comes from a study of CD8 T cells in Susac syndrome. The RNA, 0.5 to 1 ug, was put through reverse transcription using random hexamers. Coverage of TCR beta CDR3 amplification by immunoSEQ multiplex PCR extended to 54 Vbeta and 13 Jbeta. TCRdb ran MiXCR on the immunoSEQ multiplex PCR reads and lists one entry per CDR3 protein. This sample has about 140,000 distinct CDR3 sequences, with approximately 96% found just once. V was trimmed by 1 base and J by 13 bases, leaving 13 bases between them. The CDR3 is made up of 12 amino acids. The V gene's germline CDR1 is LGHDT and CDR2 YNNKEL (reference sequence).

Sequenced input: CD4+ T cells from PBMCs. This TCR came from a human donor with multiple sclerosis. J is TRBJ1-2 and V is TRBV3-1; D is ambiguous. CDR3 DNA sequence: TGTGCCAGCAGCCAAGGGCCACAGCTCGGCACCTTC. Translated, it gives CASSQGPQLGTF.